This T cell receptor beta chain is drawn from a study of cytomegalovirus exposure and HLA in healthy donors. As concerns this clone: Its cognate antigen is unknown.

The primer mix had 60 Vbeta and 13 Jbeta primers. Original data processing: It was a later analysis that counted approximately 81 million unique TCR beta chains, of which approximately 9.9 million were shared. The assay was immunoSEQ multiplex PCR, and TCRdb's table has in-frame clones only and misses some. V, J and clone size were drawn from that table, and D and trimming were deduced from the DNA. The data hold about 200,000 clones, with roughly 79% observed a single time. Trimming took 5 bases from V and 2 from J; bases not matched to a gene: 5. The CDR3 has 16 residues. Germline lookup yields CDR1 PRHDT and CDR2 FYEKMQ (reference sequence). Study outcomes and limitations: Donors were assumed by presence/absence analyses to have roughly uniform sequencing depth. In vitro data verified three CMV-associated chains as specific for CMV antigens.

The chain links TRBV13 to TRBJ2-1; 11 bases are a match to TRBD2. This sequence originates from a male donor in good health and CMV-seronegative. Sequencing was carried out using PBMCs. The DNA for the CDR3 is TGTGCCAGCAGCCCCCGACTAGCGGGGACCTACAATGAGCAGTTCTTC. The encoded protein is CASSPRLAGTYNEQFF.